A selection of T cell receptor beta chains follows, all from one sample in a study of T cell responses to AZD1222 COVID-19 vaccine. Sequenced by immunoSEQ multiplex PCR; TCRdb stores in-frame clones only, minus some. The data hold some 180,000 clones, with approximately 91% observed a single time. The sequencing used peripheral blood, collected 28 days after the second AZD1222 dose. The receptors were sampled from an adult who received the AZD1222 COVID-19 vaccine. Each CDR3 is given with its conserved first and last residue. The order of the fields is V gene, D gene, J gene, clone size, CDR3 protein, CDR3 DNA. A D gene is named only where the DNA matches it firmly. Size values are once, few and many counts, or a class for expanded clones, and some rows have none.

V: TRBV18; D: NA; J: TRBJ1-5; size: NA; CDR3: CASSPGSVWNQPQHF; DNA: TGTGCCAGCTCACCAGGATCGGTCTGGAATCAGCCCCAGCATTTT
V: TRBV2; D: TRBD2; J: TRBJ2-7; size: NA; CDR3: CASSGTSSYEQYF; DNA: TGTGCCAGCAGCGGGACTAGCTCCTACGAGCAGTACTTC
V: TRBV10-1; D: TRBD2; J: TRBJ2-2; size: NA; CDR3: CASSAAGRDTGELFF; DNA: TGCGCCAGCAGTGCGGCAGGGAGGGACACCGGGGAGCTGTTTTTT
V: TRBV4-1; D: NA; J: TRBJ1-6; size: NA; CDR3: CASSQGVPPTASPLHF; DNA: TGCGCCAGCAGCCAAGGAGTACCACCGACTGCTTCACCCCTCCACTTT
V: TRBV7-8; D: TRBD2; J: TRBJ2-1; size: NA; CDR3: CASSLATSGTSYNEQFF; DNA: TGTGCCAGCAGCTTAGCAACTAGCGGGACGTCCTACAATGAGCAGTTCTTC
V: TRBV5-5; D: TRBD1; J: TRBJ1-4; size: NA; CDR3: CASSLVRGRDEKLFF; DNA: TGTGCCAGCAGCTTGGTCAGGGGGCGGGATGAAAAACTGTTTTTT
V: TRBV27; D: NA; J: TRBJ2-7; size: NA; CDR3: CASQNRTGTIYEQYF; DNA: TGTGCCAGCCAAAACCGGACTGGGACGATATACGAGCAGTACTTC
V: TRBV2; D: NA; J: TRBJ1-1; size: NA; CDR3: CASSEDRAGRSTEAFF; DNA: TGTGCCAGCAGTGAAGACAGGGCCGGGCGTAGCACTGAAGCTTTCTTT
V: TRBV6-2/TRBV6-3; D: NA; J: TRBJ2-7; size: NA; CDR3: CASSFRDIVYEQYF; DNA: TGTGCCAGCAGTTTCCGGGACATCGTCTACGAGCAGTACTTC
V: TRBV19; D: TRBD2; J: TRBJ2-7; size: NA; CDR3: CASSPWTSGGAYEQYF; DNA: TGTGCCAGTAGTCCCTGGACTAGCGGGGGGGCCTACGAGCAGTACTTC
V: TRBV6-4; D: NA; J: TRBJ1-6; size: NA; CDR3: CASREFRQGGNSPLHF; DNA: TGTGCCAGCAGAGAATTCCGGCAGGGAGGAAATTCACCCCTCCACTTT
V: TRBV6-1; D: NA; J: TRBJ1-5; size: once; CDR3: CASSGAGVLNNQPQHF; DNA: TGTGCCAGCAGTGGGGCAGGGGTACTAAACAATCAGCCCCAGCATTTT
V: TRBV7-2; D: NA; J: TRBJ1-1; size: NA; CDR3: CASTPTRAMNTEAFF; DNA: TGTGCCAGCACCCCCACCCGGGCCATGAACACTGAAGCTTTCTTT
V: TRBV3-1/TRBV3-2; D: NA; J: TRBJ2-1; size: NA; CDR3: CASKLGLGEQFF; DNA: TGTGCCAGCAAATTAGGTCTGGGAGAGCAGTTCTTC
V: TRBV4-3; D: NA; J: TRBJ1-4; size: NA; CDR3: CASSQGHRPNEKLFF; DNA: TGCGCCAGCAGCCAAGGACACAGACCTAATGAAAAACTGTTTTTT
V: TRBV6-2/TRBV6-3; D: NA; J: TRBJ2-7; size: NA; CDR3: CASSSDRTLRLLYF; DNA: TGTGCCAGCAGTTCTGACAGGACTTTACGGCTTTTGTACTTC
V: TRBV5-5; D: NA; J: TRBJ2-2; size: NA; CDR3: CASSRAPNTGELFF; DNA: TGTGCCAGCAGTCGGGCTCCGAACACCGGGGAGCTGTTTTTT
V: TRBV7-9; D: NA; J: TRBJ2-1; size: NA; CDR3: CASRAPRGAWYNEQFF; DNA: TGTGCCAGCAGGGCGCCCCGGGGGGCTTGGTACAATGAGCAGTTCTTC
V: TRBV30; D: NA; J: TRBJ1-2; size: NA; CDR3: CAWTVRQNYGYTF; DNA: TGTGCCTGGACCGTAAGGCAAAACTATGGCTACACCTTC
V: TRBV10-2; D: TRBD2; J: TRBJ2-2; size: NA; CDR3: CASSESGLAGVSELFF; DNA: TGCGCCAGCAGTGAGTCGGGACTAGCGGGCGTCTCGGAGCTGTTTTTT
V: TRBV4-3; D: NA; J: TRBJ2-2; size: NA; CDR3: CASSRGAGVNTGELFF; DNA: TGCGCCAGCAGCCGAGGGGCAGGTGTGAACACCGGGGAGCTGTTTTTT
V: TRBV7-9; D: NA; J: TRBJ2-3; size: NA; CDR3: CASSPGQLKSTDTQYF; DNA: TGTGCCAGCAGCCCGGGACAATTAAAGAGCACAGATACGCAGTATTTT
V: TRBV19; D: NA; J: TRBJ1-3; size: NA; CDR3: CASSITQSGNTIYF; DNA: TGTGCCAGTAGTATTACGCAGTCAGGAAACACCATATATTTT
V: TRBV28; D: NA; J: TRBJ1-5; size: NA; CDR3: CASSLTGGLSGKQPQHF; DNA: TGTGCCAGCAGTTTGACGGGGGGCCTTTCGGGAAAACAGCCCCAGCATTTT
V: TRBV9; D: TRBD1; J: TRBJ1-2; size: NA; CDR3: CASSVAGQGPSNYGYTF; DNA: TGTGCCAGCAGCGTAGCGGGACAGGGACCATCTAACTATGGCTACACCTTC
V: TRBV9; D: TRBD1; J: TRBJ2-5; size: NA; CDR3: CASSNQGAKETQYF; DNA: TGTGCCAGCAGCAATCAGGGGGCGAAGGAGACCCAGTACTTC
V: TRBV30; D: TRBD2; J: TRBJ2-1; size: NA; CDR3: CAWSDLAGVYNEQFF; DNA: TGTGCCTGGAGTGACCTAGCGGGAGTATACAATGAGCAGTTCTTC
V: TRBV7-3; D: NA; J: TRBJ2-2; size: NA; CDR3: CASSLGVNTGELFF; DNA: TGTGCCAGCAGCTTGGGGGTCAACACCGGGGAGCTGTTTTTT
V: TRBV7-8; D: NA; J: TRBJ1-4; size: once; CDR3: CASSLGPPVGEKLFF; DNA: TGTGCCAGCAGCCTGGGACCGCCGGTGGGGGAAAAACTGTTTTTT
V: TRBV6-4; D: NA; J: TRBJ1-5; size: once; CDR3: CASSKSGDGNQPQHF; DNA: TGTGCCAGCAGTAAGTCAGGGGATGGCAATCAGCCCCAGCATTTT
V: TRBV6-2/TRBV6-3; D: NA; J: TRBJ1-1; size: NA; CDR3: CASSSLRGIGAFF; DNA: TGTGCCAGCAGTTCCCTAAGGGGTATCGGAGCTTTCTTT